The clone carrying this T cell receptor beta chain was detected many times. These data originate in a study of T-cell reconstitution after alpha-beta-depleted transplantation in children. The library targeted TCRbeta and was prepared with unique molecular identifiers. MiXCR, applied by TCRdb to the PCR reads, yields one record per CDR3 protein. The sample yields hundreds of thousands of distinct CDR3 sequences, about 15% seen once. This CDR3 is 12 amino acids long. Germline V gene lookup returns CDR1 SQVTM and CDR2 ANQGSEA. The V segment lost 7 bases and the J segment 8 bases; nucleotides outside the gene matches: 10.

The material sequenced was PBMCs from the stem cell graft donor, taken from the stem cell graft. The source is a human donor who donated a stem cell graft to a child with acute myeloid leukemia. The chain couples TRBV29-1 to TRBJ1-2; 7 positions agree with TRBD1. DNA for the CDR3: TGCAGCGACATCGGGACAGCCACGGGCTACACCTTC. Encoded protein: CSDIGTATGYTF.